These 12 T cell receptor beta chains were sequenced from one sample in a study of blood T cell repertoires in COVID-19. The data were produced by immunoSEQ multiplex PCR, yet TCRdb's version contains in-frame clones alone and is incomplete. This table has about 400,000 clones, approximately 89% appearing once. Sequencing was performed on PBMCs or T cells enriched from blood (not recorded which). These receptors were collected from a woman aged 25-40 years who had recovered from COVID-19.

The chain carries TRBV5-1 and TRBJ2-1; possible D gene TRBD2, 6 bases. Germline loops: CDR1 SGHRS, CDR2 YFSETQ. Trimming stripped 2 bases from V and 1 base from J, with 13 bases between. CDR3 length: 16 amino acids. The CDR3 bases are TGCGCCAGCAGCTTTCCCACCGGAGGGTCCTACAATGAGCAGTTCTTC. Residues: CASSFPTGGSYNEQFF. Full variable domain (rest looked up from reference TRBV5-1 and TRBJ2-1): KAGVTQTPRYLIKTRGQQVTLSCSPISGHRSVSWYQQTPGQGLQFLFEYFSETQRNKGNFPGRFSGRQFSNSRSEMNVSTLELGDSALYLCASSFPTGGSYNEQFFGPGTRLTVL.

The chain uses TRBV21-1 and TRBJ2-2; no check of the table's D call, TRBD1, against the DNA was made. TRBV21-1 is flagged as a pseudogene. The CDR3 runs 17 residues. The CDR3 loop is CASSKVGRGGNTGELFF. CDR3 DNA: TGTGCCAGCAGCAAAGTTGGTAGGGGTGGGAACACCGGGGAGCTGTTTTTT.

There are a few counts of this clone. This sequence joins TRBV7-2 and TRBJ2-1, with 12 bases aligning to TRBD2. Per germline, CDR1 SGHTA and CDR2 FQGNSA. The J segment lost 10 bases and the V segment lost 0 bases, leaving 13 bases of the junction unmatched. This CDR3 is 18 amino acids long. The CDR3 protein is CASSLAVGLAGGLGEQFF. DNA of the CDR3: TGTGCCAGCAGCTTAGCGGTTGGCCTAGCGGGGGGGCTGGGAGAGCAGTTCTTC.

The rearrangement joins TRBV9 to TRBJ2-2, with D unresolved. The CDR3 contains 13 residues. V was trimmed by 1 base and J by 6 bases, leaving 7 bases between them. CDR1 and CDR2 (germline): SGDLS, YYNGEE. CDR3 sequence: CASSVTAAGELFF. The CDR3 DNA sequence: TGTGCCAGCAGCGTAACTGCCGCCGGGGAGCTGTTTTTT. The full variable domain, its missing parts supplied by reference TRBV9 and TRBJ2-2, is DSGVTQTPKHLITATGQRVTLRCSPRSGDLSVYWYQQSLDQGLQFLIQYYNGEERAKGNILERFSAQQFPDLHSELNLSSLELGDSALYFCASSVTAAGELFFGEGSRLTVL.

This clone was picked up one time. The V and J genes are TRBV6-1 and TRBJ2-1, with D perhaps TRBD1 (6 bases). V shed 4 bases and J shed 0 bases, with 22 bases lying between them. The CDR3 totals 19 residues. Germline V CDR1 and CDR2: MNHNS, SASEGT. The CDR3 spells CASSGRRGDRTNSYNEQFF. The CDR3 region has the DNA TGTGCCAGCAGTGGAAGAAGGGGTGACAGGACAAACTCCTACAATGAGCAGTTCTTC.

The rearrangement joins TRBV3-1 (or the pseudogene TRBV3-2) to TRBJ2-3; 10 bases are shared with TRBD2. The germline V gene encodes CDR1 LGHDT and CDR2 YNNKEL (reference sequence). Trimming cost V 5 bases and J 4 bases; bases outside gene matches: 6. The CDR3 totals 15 residues. CDR3 amino acids: CASSSGGGLADTQYF. In DNA form, the CDR3 reads TGTGCCAGCAGCAGCGGGGGGGGCCTGGCAGATACGCAGTATTTT.

This rearrangement joins TRBV7-3 to TRBJ2-1; 15 bases match TRBD2. This CDR3 contains 15 residues. J gave up 6 bases and V 5 bases, and 2 bases lay outside the gene matches. Germline loops: CDR1 SGHTA, CDR2 FQGTGA. CDR3 coding DNA: TGTGCCAGCAGCCAGGGACTAGCGGGAGGCAATGAGCAGTTCTTC. Residues: CASSQGLAGGNEQFF.

The chain has TRBV27 and TRBJ2-7; 9 bases align to TRBD2. Trimming removed 7 bases from V and 7 bases from J; junction bases left unmatched: 11. CDR1 is MNHEY, CDR2 SMNVEV, per germline (reference sequence). This CDR3 has 14 residues. The CDR3 DNA reads as TGTGCCAGCAATCCACTAGCGGGTGGCGGAGAGCAGTACTTC. This gives the protein CASNPLAGGGEQYF.

V and J are TRBV19 and TRBJ2-3; TRBD1 might be the D (6 bases). The CDR3 has 15 amino acids. V was shortened by 9 bases and J by 3 bases, with 19 bases between the two germline ends. The germline gives CDR1 LNHDA, CDR2 SQIVND (reference sequence). CDR3 nucleotides: TGTGCCAGCGCCACCCTGGCCAGGGGTACAGATACGCAGTATTTT. Its protein is CASATLARGTDTQYF.

The rearrangement joins TRBV7-8 to TRBJ2-5, with 10 bases lining up with TRBD2. The CDR3 length is 15 residues. CDR1 is SGHVS and CDR2 is FQNEAQ in the germline V gene. Trimming cost V 4 bases and J 5 bases; bases outside gene matches: 7. CDR3 bases: TGTGCCAGCAGCTATCTAGCGGGAGCGCAGGAGACCCAGTACTTC. This encodes CASSYLAGAQETQYF.

The chain combines TRBV27 with TRBJ1-5; 7 nucleotides match TRBD1. The CDR3 extends over 14 amino acids. The trim removed 3 bases at V and 3 bases at J, leaving 2 bases unmatched. Germline V gives CDR1 MNHEY, CDR2 SMNVEV (reference sequence). The CDR3 here is CASSLTGFNQPQHF. The CDR3 DNA reads TGTGCCAGCAGTTTGACAGGGTTCAATCAGCCCCAGCATTTT.

This chain uses TRBV2 with TRBJ1-4, with D tentatively TRBD1 (6 bases). Germline V gives CDR1 SNHLY, CDR2 FYNNEI. V was trimmed by 6 bases and J by 3 bases, leaving 20 bases between them. The CDR3 extends over 17 amino acids. The CDR3 region has the DNA TGTGCCAGCAGCGACCGACAGGAGATAGGGGCTAATGAAAAACTGTTTTTT. This codes for CASSDRQEIGANEKLFF.